This T cell receptor (beta chain) was captured by sequencing in a study of shared clonotypes between healthy human individuals. Each of the donors was a healthy adult who was HIV-negative and had not had a recent acute infection or vaccination. The CDR3 sequence is 20 residues long. Looked up from germline, CDR1 is LNHNV and CDR2 is YYDKDF (reference sequence). Trimming left V 0 bases short and J 5 bases short, with 26 bases between. Assay used: immunoSEQ multiplex PCR; TCRdb lists only in-frame clones, some missing. Among around 1.6 million clones listed, roughly 98% were seen once. This clonotype originated in a man in his thirties or forties in good health. The chain employs TRBV15 and TRBJ1-5; D is ambiguous. The sample consisted of naive CD4+ T cells sorted from blood. Subset defined: CD45RA+ positively selected. CDR3 sequence (DNA): TGTGCCACCAGCAGAGATATAAGGAGTGTAGTAAGGTTTACCTATCAGCCCCAGCATTTT. Protein: CATSRDIRSVVRFTYQPQHF.